This is a list of T cell receptor beta chains from one sample in a study of T cells in Graves' hyperthyroidism and ophthalmopathy. TCRdb fed the multiplex PCR reads into MiXCR, producing one record per CDR3 protein. The repertoire consists of about 560,000 distinct CDR3 sequences, with roughly 17% occurring once and the leading ten covering more than 15%. Sequenced sample: blood. These receptors all come from a woman aged 18-29 years with Graves' hyperthyroidism. CDR3s include the opening cysteine and the closing phenylalanine or tryptophan. D genes are given only for firm matches. Part of the rows lack a size; the others show once, few, many or a class for expanded clones.

>many|TRBV12-3/TRBV12-4|-|TRBJ1-2
TGTGCCAGCACCCATACAGGTTCCTCTCTCTATGGCTACACCTTC
CASTHTGSSLYGYTF
>few|TRBV27|-|TRBJ2-7
TGTGCCAGCAGCCCCGTCCCTATAAGACCGTACGAGCAGTACTTC
CASSPVPIRPYEQYF
>-|TRBV7-9|-|TRBJ2-7
TGTGCCAGCAGCTTAGAATCGCCCTACGAGCAGTACTTC
CASSLESPYEQYF
>-|TRBV7-2|-|TRBJ2-4
TGTGCCAGCAGCAGCTTTCACCATCTCGGGTACAGCATTCAGTACTTC
CASSSFHHLGYSIQYF
>many|TRBV11-2|TRBD1|TRBJ1-5
TGTGCCAGCAGCTTATCGATACAGGGGGATCAGCCCCAGCATTTT
CASSLSIQGDQPQHF
>-|TRBV5-6|TRBD1|TRBJ2-1
TGTGCCAGCAGCTTAGGGACAGTGTATGGCAATGAGCAGTTCTTC
CASSLGTVYGNEQFF
>few|TRBV20-1|TRBD1|TRBJ1-5
TGCAGTGCTAGACCAGGGGGCGCCCACCAGCCCCAGCATTTT
CSARPGGAHQPQHF
>many|TRBV15|TRBD1|TRBJ2-1
TGTGCCACCAGCAGAGATCTCACTTGGACAGGCCTTGCCTACAATGAGCAGTTCTTC
CATSRDLTWTGLAYNEQFF
>few|TRBV7-2|-|TRBJ1-5
TGTGCCAGCAGCTCCGCGGGTCCCAATCAGCCCCAGCATTTT
CASSSAGPNQPQHF
>many|TRBV24-1|TRBD1|TRBJ2-5
TGTGCCACCAGTGATTGGGACAGGGGGCAAGAGACCCAGTACTTC
CATSDWDRGQETQYF
>few|TRBV10-2|TRBD2|TRBJ2-3
TGCGCCAGCAGTGGACGCGGGGGGACAGATACGCAGTATTTT
CASSGRGGTDTQYF
>few|TRBV5-1|-|TRBJ2-1
TGCGCCAGCAGCTTGGGGGAGGTAAGGGCGGACAATGAGCAGTTCTTC
CASSLGEVRADNEQFF
>-|TRBV4-1|TRBD2|TRBJ2-1
TGCGCCAGCAGCCCGGGGGGTAGCGGGTCCTACAATGAGCAGTTCTTC
CASSPGGSGSYNEQFF
>few|TRBV15|-|TRBJ1-1
TGTGCCACCAGCAGAGTAAGTACATTGAACACTGAAGCTTTCTTT
CATSRVSTLNTEAFF
>many|TRBV7-2|TRBD2|TRBJ2-5
TGTGCCAGCAGCTTACGCGGGGGGGCCCTGGAGACCCAGTACTTC
CASSLRGGALETQYF
>many|TRBV7-8|-|TRBJ2-7
TGTGCCAGCAGTCCGGAGGGGGCCTACGAGCAGTACTTC
CASSPEGAYEQYF
>-|TRBV4-3|TRBD2|TRBJ2-3
TGCGCCAGCAGCCAAGTAGCGGGAGGGGGGGCAGATACGCAGTATTTT
CASSQVAGGGADTQYF
>few|TRBV10-3|TRBD1|TRBJ1-5
TGTGCCATCAGTGGTACAGGGGTTGAGAATCAGCCCCAGCATTTT
CAISGTGVENQPQHF
>many|TRBV7-2|TRBD2|TRBJ2-3
TGTGCCAGCAGCTTAGCGGGGACTAGCGGGAGTACAGATACGCAGTATTTT
CASSLAGTSGSTDTQYF
>few|TRBV5-6|-|TRBJ1-1
TGTGCCAGCAGCTTGGATCGGACTCGGAACACTGAAGCTTTCTTT
CASSLDRTRNTEAFF
>few|TRBV11-3|-|TRBJ1-2
TGTGCCAGCAGCTTAGGAACCAAGAACTATGGCTACACCTTC
CASSLGTKNYGYTF
>-|TRBV9|TRBD2|TRBJ2-7
TGTGCCAGCAGCGTGGGGACTAGCGGGTACTACTCCTACGAGCAGTACTTC
CASSVGTSGYYSYEQYF
>-|TRBV27|-|TRBJ2-7
TGTGCCAGCAGCCCCCCGCGCGGCGGGATCTCCTACGAGCAGTACTTC
CASSPPRGGISYEQYF
>-|TRBV5-1|TRBD1|TRBJ2-5
TGCGCCAGCAGCCAATCGACAGGGAACATGGAGACCCAGTACTTC
CASSQSTGNMETQYF
>-|TRBV14|TRBD1|TRBJ2-7
TGTGCCAGCAGCCCCTGGGACAGTGGAGGACGGGTCGAGCAGTACTTC
CASSPWDSGGRVEQYF
>few|TRBV12-3/TRBV12-4|-|TRBJ2-5
TGTGCCAGCAGGCCTTACCCAGGGGTCCCAGAGACCCAGTACTTC
CASRPYPGVPETQYF
>once|TRBV5-1|-|TRBJ2-5
TGCGCCAGCAGAGGGCCCCTGGAGACCCAGTACTTC
CASRGPLETQYF
>-|TRBV9|TRBD1|TRBJ1-2
TGTGCCAGCAGCGCCGGGACAGGGAACTATGGCTACACCTTC
CASSAGTGNYGYTF
>many|TRBV13|-|TRBJ1-1
TGTGCCAGCCTGAAAGCAATGAACACTGAAGCTTTCTTT
CASLKAMNTEAFF
>few|TRBV9|-|TRBJ1-4
TGTGCCAGCAGCACTGAGGGGGGTGAAAAACTGTTTTTT
CASSTEGGEKLFF
>few|TRBV27|-|TRBJ2-7
TGTGCCAGCAGTTTCACGGAAGGGGCCTACGAGCAGTACTTC
CASSFTEGAYEQYF
>few|TRBV7-2|-|TRBJ1-5
TGTGCCAGCAGCTTGAAGGGCTTGACCTATAGCAATCAGCCCCAGCATTTT
CASSLKGLTYSNQPQHF
>once|TRBV11-2|-|TRBJ1-2
TGTGCCAGCAGCTTATTTAAGGTTGGGGGCTACACCTTC
CASSLFKVGGYTF
>few|TRBV9|TRBD2|TRBJ2-5
TGTGCCAGCAGCGCGTCCCCCGCGGGGGGGCTAGAGACCCAGTACTTC
CASSASPAGGLETQYF
>-|TRBV6-2/TRBV6-3|-|TRBJ2-1
TGTGCCAGCAGTTACCCATCAACCTCCGTGGAGCAGTTCTTC
CASSYPSTSVEQFF
>-|TRBV5-4|TRBD1|TRBJ2-3
TGTGCCAGCAGCTTGAGTCAGGGGGCGCTGGATACGCAGTATTTT
CASSLSQGALDTQYF
>-|TRBV20-1|-|TRBJ1-5
TGCAGTGCTAGAGCGGCAAACCATTTT
CSARAANHF
>many|TRBV28|-|TRBJ2-5
TGTGCCAGCATTCCACCAGACAGGCCCCGGGCCCAGTACTTC
CASIPPDRPRAQYF
>few|TRBV7-6|TRBD1|TRBJ2-1
TGTGCCAGCAGCTCACAGAAGGGACAGGGTTACAATGAGCAGTTCTTC
CASSSQKGQGYNEQFF
>few|TRBV4-1|TRBD2|TRBJ2-3
TGCGCCAGCAGCCAAGAACAGTCGCGGGAGCTGTCAGATACGCAGTATTTT
CASSQEQSRELSDTQYF
>many|TRBV7-2|-|TRBJ2-7
TGTGCCAGCAGCTCCCCCGGGCTTCCCTACGAGCAGTACTTC
CASSSPGLPYEQYF
>many|TRBV11-2|-|TRBJ2-2
TGTGCCAGCCGAGCCAGTAGCCTGAACACCGGGGAGCTGTTTTTT
CASRASSLNTGELFF
>-|TRBV4-1|TRBD1|TRBJ2-7
TGCGCCAGCAGCCAGGTGACCTTGGGACAGGGCTCCTACGAGCAGTACTTC
CASSQVTLGQGSYEQYF
>many|TRBV20-1|TRBD2|TRBJ2-1
TGCAGTGCTATAAAAGCGGGGGGGCCCGCCAATGAGCAGTTCTTC
CSAIKAGGPANEQFF
>-|TRBV29-1|-|TRBJ2-1
TGCAGCGTTAACCTAAGGAATGAGCAGTTCTTC
CSVNLRNEQFF
>few|TRBV12-3/TRBV12-4|-|TRBJ1-2
TGTGCCAGCAGTTTAGCGTCCAAATCCCCTAGAGCTGGCTACACCTTC
CASSLASKSPRAGYTF
>few|TRBV20-1|TRBD1|TRBJ1-3
TGCAGTGCTAGGACCGGGACAGGCGGAAACACCATATATTTT
CSARTGTGGNTIYF
>-|TRBV29-1|-|TRBJ1-3
TGCAGCGTGGCCGTCGGGGCGAGCGGAAACACCATATATTTT
CSVAVGASGNTIYF
>many|TRBV20-1|-|TRBJ1-5
TGCAGTGCTCAAACACCGGGACGGGGAAGTAAGCCCCAGCATTTT
CSAQTPGRGSKPQHF
>few|TRBV12-3/TRBV12-4|-|TRBJ1-1
TGTGCCAGCAGGGTAGACAGGCCCCGCGGGACTGAAGCTTTCTTT
CASRVDRPRGTEAFF